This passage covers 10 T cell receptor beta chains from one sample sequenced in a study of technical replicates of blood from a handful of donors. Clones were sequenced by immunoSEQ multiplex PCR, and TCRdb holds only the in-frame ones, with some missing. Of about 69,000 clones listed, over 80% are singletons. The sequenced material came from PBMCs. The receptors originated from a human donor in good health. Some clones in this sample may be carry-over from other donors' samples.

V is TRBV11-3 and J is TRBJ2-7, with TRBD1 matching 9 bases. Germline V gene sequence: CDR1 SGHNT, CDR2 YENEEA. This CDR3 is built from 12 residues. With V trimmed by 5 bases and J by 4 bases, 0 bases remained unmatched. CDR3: CASSGTGYEQYF. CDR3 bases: TGTGCCAGCAGCGGGACAGGGTACGAGCAGTACTTC.

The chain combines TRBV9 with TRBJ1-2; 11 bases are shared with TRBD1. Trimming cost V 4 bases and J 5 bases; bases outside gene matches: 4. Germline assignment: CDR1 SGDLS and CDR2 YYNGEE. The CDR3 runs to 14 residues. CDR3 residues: CASSPGQGVYGYTF. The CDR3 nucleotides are TGTGCCAGCAGCCCGGGACAGGGGGTTTATGGCTACACCTTC.

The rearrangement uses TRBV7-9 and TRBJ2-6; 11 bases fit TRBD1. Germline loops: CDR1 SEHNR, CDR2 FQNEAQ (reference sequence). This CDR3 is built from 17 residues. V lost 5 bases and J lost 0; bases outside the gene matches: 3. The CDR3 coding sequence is TGTGCCAGCAGCCAGGGACAGGGGGGCTCTGGGGCCAACGTCCTGACTTTC. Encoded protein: CASSQGQGGSGANVLTF.

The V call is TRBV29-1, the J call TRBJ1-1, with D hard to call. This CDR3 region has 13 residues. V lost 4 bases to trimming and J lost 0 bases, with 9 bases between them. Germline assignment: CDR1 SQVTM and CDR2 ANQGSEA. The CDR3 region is CSVVVRLNTEAFF. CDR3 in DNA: TGCAGCGTTGTTGTCAGATTGAACACTGAAGCTTTCTTT. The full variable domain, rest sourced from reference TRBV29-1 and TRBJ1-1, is SAVISQKPSRDICQRGTSLTIQCQVDSQVTMMFWYRQQPGQSLTLIATANQGSEATYESGFVIDKFPISRPNLTFSTLTVSNMSPEDSSIYLCSVVVRLNTEAFFGQGTRLTVV.

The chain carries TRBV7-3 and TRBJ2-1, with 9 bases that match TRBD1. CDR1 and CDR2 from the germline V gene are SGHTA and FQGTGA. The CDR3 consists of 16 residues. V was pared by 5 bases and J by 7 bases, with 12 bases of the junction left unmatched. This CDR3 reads CASSLKAGTGKNEQFF. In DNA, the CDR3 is TGTGCCAGCAGCCTCAAGGCCGGGACAGGGAAAAATGAGCAGTTCTTC.

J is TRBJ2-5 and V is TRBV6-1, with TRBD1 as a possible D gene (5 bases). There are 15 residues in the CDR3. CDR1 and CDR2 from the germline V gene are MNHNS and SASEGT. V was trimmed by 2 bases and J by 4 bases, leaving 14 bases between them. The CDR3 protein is CASSEKPQGRETQYF. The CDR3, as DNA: TGTGCCAGCAGTGAAAAACCCCAGGGAAGAGAGACCCAGTACTTC.

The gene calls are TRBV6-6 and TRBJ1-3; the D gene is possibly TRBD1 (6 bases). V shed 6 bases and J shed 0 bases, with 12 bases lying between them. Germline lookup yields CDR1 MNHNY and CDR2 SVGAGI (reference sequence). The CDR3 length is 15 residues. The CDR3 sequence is CASSVDRTSGNTIYF. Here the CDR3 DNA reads TGTGCCAGCAGCGTCGACAGGACCTCTGGAAACACCATATATTTT.

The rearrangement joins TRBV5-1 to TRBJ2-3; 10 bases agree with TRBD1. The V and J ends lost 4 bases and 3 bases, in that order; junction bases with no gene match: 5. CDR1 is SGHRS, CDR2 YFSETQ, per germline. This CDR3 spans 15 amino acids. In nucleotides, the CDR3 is TGCGCCAGCAGCGGGGGGACAGGGGAAACAGATACGCAGTATTTT. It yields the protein CASSGGTGETDTQYF.

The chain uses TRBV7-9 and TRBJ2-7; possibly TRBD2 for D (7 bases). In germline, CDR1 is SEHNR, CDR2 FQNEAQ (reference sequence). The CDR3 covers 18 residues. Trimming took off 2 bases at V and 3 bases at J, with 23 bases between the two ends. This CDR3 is CASSLHGGSRLADYEQYF. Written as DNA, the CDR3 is TGTGCCAGCAGCTTACACGGGGGCTCGAGGCTAGCGGACTACGAGCAGTACTTC. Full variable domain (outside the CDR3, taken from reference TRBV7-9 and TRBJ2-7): DTGVSQNPRHKITKRGQNVTFRCDPISEHNRLYWYRQTLGQGPEFLTYFQNEAQLEKSRLLSDRFSAERPKGSFSTLEIQRTEQGDSAMYLCASSLHGGSRLADYEQYFGPGTRLTVT.

The CDR3 DNA is TGTGCCAGCAGCTCGGACTTCCAAGAGACCCAGTACTTC. This translates into CASSSDFQETQYF. The chain links TRBV7-6 to TRBJ2-5; possibly TRBD2 for D (5 bases). Deletions cut 4 bases from V and 1 base from J, with 7 bases between. The CDR3 sequence is 13 residues long. The germline V gene encodes CDR1 SGHVS and CDR2 FNYEAQ.